This T cell receptor beta chain originates from a study of cytomegalovirus exposure and HLA in healthy donors. Regarding the study as a whole: A later analysis found TCR association rates differed by HLA locus, highest for DRB1 and lowest for HLA-C. Later on, analysis showed that most CMV-associated TCR beta chains appeared to be HLA-restricted.

Participants comprised healthy donors of bone marrow. Amplification used 60 Vbeta primers and 13 Jbeta primers. Using immunoSEQ multiplex PCR, the repertoire was profiled, and TCRdb retains in-frame clones only, with some absent. The table lists over 100,000 clones, under 10% of them singletons, with more than 6.5% in the top ten. As concerns this clone: The antigen is undetermined.

The sequenced material came from PBMCs. The clonotype comes from a woman between 35 and 50 years old in good health and CMV-seropositive.

CDR3 bases: TGTGCCAGCAGTTACCGGACTAGCGGGGGAAATGAGCAGTTCTTC. Translating gives CASSYRTSGGNEQFF. V is TRBV6-5 and J is TRBJ2-1; the match to TRBD2 covers 13 bases. Looked up from germline, CDR1 is MNHEY and CDR2 is SVGAGI. The CDR3 covers 15 residues. V lost 2 bases to trimming and J lost 7 bases; unmatched junction nucleotides: 2.